The clone carrying this T cell receptor beta chain was seen repeatedly, ten times or more. Its antigen is unidentified. The data derive from a study of T cells after yellow fever vaccination. Study outcomes and limitations: Abundant clonotypes from the bulk population could contaminate FACS-sorted repertoires. At around 96% for CD4 and about 91% for CD8, most primary-vaccination clones showed up again after the booster.

The 5'RACE template-switching step produced TCR cDNA and added a universal primer site and UMIs. A single record per CDR3 protein comes from TCRdb applying MiXCR to the 5' RACE reads. The sample lists about 350,000 distinct CDR3 sequences, around 12% occurring once. This specimen was CD4+ T cells sorted from PBMCs, taken 15 days after the yellow fever booster vaccination. This clonotype was obtained from a man aged 18 to 35 who received the YFV17D yellow fever vaccine.

The CDR3 protein is CASSLDWESNEQFF. Written as DNA, the CDR3 is TGTGCCAGCAGCTTGGACTGGGAAAGTAATGAGCAGTTCTTC. The chain employs TRBV7-2 and TRBJ2-1, with a weak D call TRBD2 (5 bases). The germline CDR1 and CDR2 sequences are SGHTA and FQGNSA. This CDR3 comprises 14 residues. V lost 3 bases to trimming and J lost 7 bases, with 13 bases between them.